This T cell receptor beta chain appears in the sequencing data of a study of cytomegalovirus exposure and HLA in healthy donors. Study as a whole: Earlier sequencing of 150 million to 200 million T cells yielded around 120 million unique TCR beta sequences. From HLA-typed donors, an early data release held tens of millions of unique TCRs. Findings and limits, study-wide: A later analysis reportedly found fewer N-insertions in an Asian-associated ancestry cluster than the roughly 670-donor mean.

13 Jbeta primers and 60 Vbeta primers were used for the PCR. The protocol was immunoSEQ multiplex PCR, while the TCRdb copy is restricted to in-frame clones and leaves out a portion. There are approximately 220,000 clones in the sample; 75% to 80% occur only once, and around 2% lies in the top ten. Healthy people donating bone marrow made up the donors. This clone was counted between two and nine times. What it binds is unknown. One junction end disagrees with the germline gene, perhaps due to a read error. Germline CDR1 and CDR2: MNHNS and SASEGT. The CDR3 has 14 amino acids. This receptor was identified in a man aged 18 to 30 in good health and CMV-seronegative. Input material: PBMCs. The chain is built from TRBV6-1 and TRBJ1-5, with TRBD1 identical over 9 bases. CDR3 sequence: CASSRQGDDHPQHF. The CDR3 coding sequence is TGTGCCAGCAGTCGACAGGGGGATGATCACCCCCAGCATTTT.